The 14 T cell receptor beta chains presented below share a single source sample, sequenced in a study of blood T cell repertoires in COVID-19. Libraries were prepared by immunoSEQ multiplex PCR; TCRdb keeps only in-frame clonotypes and omits some of them. The repertoire holds under 85,000 clones, with roughly nine tenths as singletons. Sequencing input: peripheral blood. These receptors came from a woman of 80 years or more with active or convalescent COVID-19.

The sample holds a few counts of this clone. The rearrangement links TRBV3-1 (or the pseudogene TRBV3-2) to TRBJ2-3; 9 bases map to TRBD1. V shed 7 bases and J 4 bases; nucleotides not matched to a gene: 6. Germline loops: CDR1 LGHDT, CDR2 YNNKEL (reference sequence). This CDR3 comprises 14 residues. DNA of the CDR3: TGTGCCAGCACACTGACAGGGGGGGCAGATACGCAGTATTTT. Translated, it gives CASTLTGGADTQYF.

The chain has TRBV6-5 and TRBJ1-3; TRBD1 matches 8 bases. This CDR3 has 16 amino acids. The germline gives CDR1 MNHEY, CDR2 SVGAGI. The ends lost 1 base at V and 4 bases at J; junction bases unmatched: 6. Here the CDR3 reads CASSYYRGLAGNTIYF. CDR3 nucleotide sequence: TGTGCCAGCAGTTACTACAGGGGGTTGGCCGGAAACACCATATATTTT.

This chain connects TRBV10-3 to TRBJ2-1, with TRBD2 matching 8 bases. This CDR3 has 16 residues. Looked up from germline, CDR1 is ENHRY and CDR2 is SYGVKD. V was pared by 4 bases and J by 7 bases, with 12 bases of the junction left unmatched. The CDR3 spells CAISAQSGGMGNEQFF. CDR3 sequence (DNA): TGTGCCATCAGTGCCCAAAGCGGGGGTATGGGTAATGAGCAGTTCTTC.

J is TRBJ1-5 and V is TRBV4-3; 7 nucleotides align to TRBD1. Germline V CDR1 and CDR2: LGHNA, YSLEER. V lost 0 bases and J lost 3; bases outside the gene matches: 5. This CDR3 has 16 amino acids. CDR3 DNA: TGCGCCAGCAGCCAAGAAAGGGACAGAATCAATCAGCCCCAGCATTTT. This codes for CASSQERDRINQPQHF.

The chain employs TRBV28 and TRBJ1-2; 8 nucleotides align to TRBD1. The CDR3 is 14 residues long. Germline CDR1 and CDR2: MDHEN and SYDVKM. V lost 2 bases to trimming and J lost 8 bases; unmatched junction nucleotides: 7. The CDR3 protein is CASSLTTGGWGYTF. The CDR3, as DNA: TGTGCCAGCAGTTTAACAACAGGGGGATGGGGCTACACCTTC.

This chain connects TRBV5-1 to TRBJ2-7; tentative D call: TRBD1 (6 bases). Germline V lookup: CDR1 SGHRS, CDR2 YFSETQ. The CDR3 loop spans 14 amino acids. Trimming took off 3 bases at V and 4 bases at J, with 14 bases between the two ends. For the CDR3, the DNA is TGCGCCAGCAGCTCGACAGGAGCCGGGTACGAGCAGTACTTC. Translating gives CASSSTGAGYEQYF.

This sequence joins TRBV28 and TRBJ1-3; D possibly corresponds to TRBD1 (5 bases). Germline V CDR1 and CDR2: MDHEN, SYDVKM. Trimming stripped 10 bases from V and 4 bases from J, with 11 bases between. This CDR3 is 12 amino acids long. In nucleotides, the CDR3 is TGTGCCACCGGGGGGTCCGGAAACACCATATATTTT. This translates into CATGGSGNTIYF.

By share, this clone ranks as medium-sized (0.01 to 0.1%). The rearrangement links TRBV7-9 to TRBJ2-5, with TRBD2 as a possible D gene (5 bases). V lost 4 bases and J 0 bases, leaving 9 bases between the germline ends. This CDR3 has 14 amino acids. Germline V gene lookup returns CDR1 SEHNR and CDR2 FQNEAQ (reference sequence). CDR3 protein: CASSYGLNQETQYF. CDR3 bases: TGTGCCAGCAGCTACGGACTGAACCAAGAGACCCAGTACTTC.

This clone showed up just once. The rearrangement joins TRBV6-5 to TRBJ2-5, with D possibly TRBD1 on 6 matching bases. Per germline, CDR1 MNHEY and CDR2 SVGAGI. Deletions cut 4 bases from V and 4 bases from J, with 10 bases between. The CDR3 extends over 13 amino acids. The CDR3 is CASSSQGRETQYF. Here the CDR3 DNA reads TGTGCCAGCAGTTCCCAGGGGCGAGAGACCCAGTACTTC.

This rearrangement joins TRBV5-1 to TRBJ2-7, with 10 bases identical to TRBD1. The germline V gene encodes CDR1 SGHRS and CDR2 YFSETQ. The CDR3 covers 15 residues. The V and J ends lost 3 bases and 4 bases, in that order; junction bases with no gene match: 7. The CDR3 DNA is TGCGCCAGCAGCTGGGGGACAGGGGAATTTTACGAGCAGTACTTC. Encoded protein: CASSWGTGEFYEQYF.

In its sample, this clone is medium-sized (0.01 to 0.1%). The J gene is TRBJ2-7, the V gene TRBV6-6, with D possibly TRBD1 on 5 matching bases. With 0 bases removed from V and 5 bases from J, the gap between germline ends came to 11 bases. CDR1 MNHNY and CDR2 SVGAGI come from the germline V gene (reference sequence). This CDR3 has 14 residues. The CDR3 DNA reads as TGTGCCAGCAGTTACTCGCAGGGCATCCACGAGCAGTACTTC. Translation: CASSYSQGIHEQYF.

The chain carries TRBV28 and TRBJ2-3, with 12 positions matching TRBD2. Trimming at V came to 5 bases and at J to 6 bases, leaving 6 bases not matched to a gene. The length of the CDR3 is 15 residues. CDR1 MDHEN and CDR2 SYDVKM come from the germline V gene. CDR3 amino acids: CASSRTSGVRDTQYF. In DNA, the CDR3 is TGTGCCAGCAGTCGGACTAGCGGGGTCCGCGATACGCAGTATTTT.

The J gene is TRBJ2-7, the V gene TRBV5-8; no definite D call. Trimming stripped 0 bases from V and 0 bases from J, with 10 bases between. Looked up from germline, CDR1 is SGHTS and CDR2 is YDEGEE. The CDR3 totals 15 residues. CDR3 DNA sequence: TGTGCCAGCAGCTTGGCTCCGAGTAACTCCTACGAGCAGTACTTC. Encoded protein: CASSLAPSNSYEQYF.

A single count supports this clone. The chain uses TRBV20-1 and TRBJ1-2; unclear D gene. The CDR3 has 11 amino acids. Germline V gene lookup returns CDR1 DFQATT and CDR2 SNEGSKA (reference sequence). V shed 4 bases and J shed 2 bases, with 5 bases lying between them. The CDR3 loop reads CSANNNYGYTF. The CDR3 nucleotides are TGCAGTGCTAACAACAACTATGGCTACACCTTC.